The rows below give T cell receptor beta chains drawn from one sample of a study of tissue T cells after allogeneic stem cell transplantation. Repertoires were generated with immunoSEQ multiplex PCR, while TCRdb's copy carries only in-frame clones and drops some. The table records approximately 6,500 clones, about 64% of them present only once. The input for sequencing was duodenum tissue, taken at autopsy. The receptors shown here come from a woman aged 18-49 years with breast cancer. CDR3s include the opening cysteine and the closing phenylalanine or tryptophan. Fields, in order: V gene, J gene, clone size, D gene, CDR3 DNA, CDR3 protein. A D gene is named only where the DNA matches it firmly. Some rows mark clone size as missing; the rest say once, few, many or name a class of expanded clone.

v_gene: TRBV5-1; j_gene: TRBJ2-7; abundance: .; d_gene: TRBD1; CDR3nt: TGCGCCAGCAGCCCCCGGGACAGCGGCGAGCAGTACTTC; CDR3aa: CASSPRDSGEQYF
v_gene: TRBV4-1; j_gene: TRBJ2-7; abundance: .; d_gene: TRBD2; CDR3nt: TGCGCCAGCAGCCAAGAAACTAGCGGGGGGGGCGAGCAGTACTTC; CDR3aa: CASSQETSGGGEQYF
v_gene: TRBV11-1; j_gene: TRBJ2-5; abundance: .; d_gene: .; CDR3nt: TGTGCCACCTCTCCAATAGGACTTTTGGGAGAGACCCAGTACTTC; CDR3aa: CATSPIGLLGETQYF
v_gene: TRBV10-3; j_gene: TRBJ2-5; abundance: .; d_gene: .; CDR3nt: TGTGCCACCCTCTTGGAAGGGGGAGAGACCCAGTACTTC; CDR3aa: CATLLEGGETQYF
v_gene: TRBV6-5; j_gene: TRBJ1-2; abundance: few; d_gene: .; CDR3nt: TGTGCCAGCAGTTCCAGATGGGACGCAGACTATGGCTACACCTTC; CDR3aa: CASSSRWDADYGYTF
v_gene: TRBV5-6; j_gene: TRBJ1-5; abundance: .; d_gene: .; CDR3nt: TGTGCCAGCAGCCGGGACCGCGTCAATCAGCCCCAGCATTTT; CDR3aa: CASSRDRVNQPQHF
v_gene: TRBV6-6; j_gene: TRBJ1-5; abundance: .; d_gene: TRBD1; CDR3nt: TGTGGCAGCCGACAGGGAGGCCAGCCCCAGCATTTT; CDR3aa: CGSRQGGQPQHF
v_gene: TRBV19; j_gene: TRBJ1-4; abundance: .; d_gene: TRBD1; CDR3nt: TGTGCCAGTAGTGAGCGACAGGGGGCTACTGATGAAAAACTGTTTTTT; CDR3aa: CASSERQGATDEKLFF
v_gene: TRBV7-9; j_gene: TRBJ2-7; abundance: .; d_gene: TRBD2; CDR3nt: TGTGCCAGCAGCCGGACTAGCGGGGGCGGGGGCTCCTACGAGCAGTACTTC; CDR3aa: CASSRTSGGGGSYEQYF
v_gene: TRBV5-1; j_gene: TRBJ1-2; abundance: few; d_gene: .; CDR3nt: TGCGCCAGTGCCAGAATCGACAGCAACTATGGCTACACCTTC; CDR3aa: CASARIDSNYGYTF
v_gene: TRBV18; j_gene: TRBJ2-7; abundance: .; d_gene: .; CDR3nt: TGTGCCAGCTCACCCGCCTCAGGGCAGGGAATACCTCAGTACTTC; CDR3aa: CASSPASGQGIPQYF
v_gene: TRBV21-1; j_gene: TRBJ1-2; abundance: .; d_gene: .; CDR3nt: TGTGCCAGCAGCAATCCTGTGGACAGGGGTGGCTACACCTTC; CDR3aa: CASSNPVDRGGYTF
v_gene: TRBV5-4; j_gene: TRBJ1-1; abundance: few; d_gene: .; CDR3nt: TGTGCCAGCAGGGCAGCGGTGAACACTGAAGCTTTCTTT; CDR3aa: CASRAAVNTEAFF
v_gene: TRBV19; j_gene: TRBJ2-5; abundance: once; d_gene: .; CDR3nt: TGTGCCAGTAGTATGGGGAACCAAGAGACCCAGTACTTC; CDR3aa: CASSMGNQETQYF